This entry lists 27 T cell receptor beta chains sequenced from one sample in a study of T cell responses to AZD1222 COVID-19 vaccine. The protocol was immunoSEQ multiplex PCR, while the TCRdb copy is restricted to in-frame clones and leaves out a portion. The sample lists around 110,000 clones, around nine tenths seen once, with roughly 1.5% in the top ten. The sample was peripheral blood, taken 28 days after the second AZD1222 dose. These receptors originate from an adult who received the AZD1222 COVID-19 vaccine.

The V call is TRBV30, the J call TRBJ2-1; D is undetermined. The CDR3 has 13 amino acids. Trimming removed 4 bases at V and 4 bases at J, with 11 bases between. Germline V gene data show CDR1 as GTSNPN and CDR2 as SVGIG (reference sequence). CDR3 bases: TGTGCCTGGATCCCGCATACTTACAATGAGCAGTTCTTC. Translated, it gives CAWIPHTYNEQFF. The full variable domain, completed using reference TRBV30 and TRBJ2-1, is SQTIHQWPATLVQPVGSPLSLECTVEGTSNPNLYWYRQAAGRGLQLLFYSVGIGQISSEVPQNLSASRPQDRQFILSSKKLLLSDSGFYLCAWIPHTYNEQFFGPGTRLTVL.

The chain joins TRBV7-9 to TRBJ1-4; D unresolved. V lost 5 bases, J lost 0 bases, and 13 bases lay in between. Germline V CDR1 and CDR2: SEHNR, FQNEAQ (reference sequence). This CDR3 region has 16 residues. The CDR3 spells CASSRRLFSTNEKLFF. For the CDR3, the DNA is TGTGCCAGCAGCAGACGACTCTTCTCAACTAATGAAAAACTGTTTTTT.

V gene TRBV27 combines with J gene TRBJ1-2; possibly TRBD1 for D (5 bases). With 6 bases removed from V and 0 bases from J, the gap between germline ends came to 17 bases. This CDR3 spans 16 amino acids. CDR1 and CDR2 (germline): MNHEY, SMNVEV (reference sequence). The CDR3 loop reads CASSPSWQTANYGYTF. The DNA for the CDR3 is TGTGCCAGCAGCCCCTCGTGGCAGACAGCTAACTATGGCTACACCTTC.

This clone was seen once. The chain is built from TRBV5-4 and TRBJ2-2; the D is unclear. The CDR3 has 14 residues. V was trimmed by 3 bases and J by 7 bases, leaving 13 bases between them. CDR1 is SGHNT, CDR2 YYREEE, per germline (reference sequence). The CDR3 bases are TGTGCCAGCAGCTCGAAGAACTCGGTCGGGGAGCTGTTTTTT. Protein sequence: CASSSKNSVGELFF.

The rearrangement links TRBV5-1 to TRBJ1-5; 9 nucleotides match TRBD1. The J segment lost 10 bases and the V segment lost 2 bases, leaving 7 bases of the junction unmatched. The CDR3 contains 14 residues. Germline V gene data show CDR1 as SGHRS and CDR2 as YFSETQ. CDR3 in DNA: TGCGCCAGCAGCTTAGGACAGGGGAATGATCCCCAGCATTTT. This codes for CASSLGQGNDPQHF. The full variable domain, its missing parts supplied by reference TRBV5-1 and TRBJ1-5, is KAGVTQTPRYLIKTRGQQVTLSCSPISGHRSVSWYQQTPGQGLQFLFEYFSETQRNKGNFPGRFSGRQFSNSRSEMNVSTLELGDSALYLCASSLGQGNDPQHFGDGTRLSIL.

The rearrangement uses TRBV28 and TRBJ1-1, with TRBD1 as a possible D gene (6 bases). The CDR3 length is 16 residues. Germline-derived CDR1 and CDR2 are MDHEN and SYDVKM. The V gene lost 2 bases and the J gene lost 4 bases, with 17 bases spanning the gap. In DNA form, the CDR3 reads TGTGCCAGCAGTTTACCAGCTCAGGGGTTGACCACTGAAGCTTTCTTT. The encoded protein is CASSLPAQGLTTEAFF.

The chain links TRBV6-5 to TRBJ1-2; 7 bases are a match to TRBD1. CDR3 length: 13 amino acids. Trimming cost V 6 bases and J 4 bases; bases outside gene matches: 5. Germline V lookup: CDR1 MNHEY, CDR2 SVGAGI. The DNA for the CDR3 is TGTGCCAGCAGACTAGGACAGGCCTATGGCTACACCTTC. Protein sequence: CASRLGQAYGYTF.

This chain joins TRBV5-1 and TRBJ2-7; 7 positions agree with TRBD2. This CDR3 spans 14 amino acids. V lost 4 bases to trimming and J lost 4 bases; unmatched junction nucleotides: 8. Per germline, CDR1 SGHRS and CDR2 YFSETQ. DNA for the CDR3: TGCGCCAGCAGCATGAGCGGGAAGTCGTACGAGCAGTACTTC. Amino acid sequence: CASSMSGKSYEQYF.

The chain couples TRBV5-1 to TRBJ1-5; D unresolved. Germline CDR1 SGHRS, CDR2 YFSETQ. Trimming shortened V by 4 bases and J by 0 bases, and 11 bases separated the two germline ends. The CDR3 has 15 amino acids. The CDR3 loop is CASSLDGNSNQPQHF. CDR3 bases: TGCGCCAGCAGCCTGGACGGGAATAGCAATCAGCCCCAGCATTTT.

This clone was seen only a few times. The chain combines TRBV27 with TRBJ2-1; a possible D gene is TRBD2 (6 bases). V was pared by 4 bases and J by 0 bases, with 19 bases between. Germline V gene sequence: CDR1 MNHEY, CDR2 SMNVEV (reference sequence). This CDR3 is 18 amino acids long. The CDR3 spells CASSWSGAGSSSYNEQFF. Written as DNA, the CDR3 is TGTGCCAGCAGTTGGTCTGGTGCGGGATCGAGCTCCTACAATGAGCAGTTCTTC.

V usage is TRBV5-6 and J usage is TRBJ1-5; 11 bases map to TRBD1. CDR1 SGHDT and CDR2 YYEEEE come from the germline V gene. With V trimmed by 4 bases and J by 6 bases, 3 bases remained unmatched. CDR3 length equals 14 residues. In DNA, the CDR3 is TGTGCCAGCAGCAAGGACAGGGGGCTTCAGCCCCAGCATTTT. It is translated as CASSKDRGLQPQHF.

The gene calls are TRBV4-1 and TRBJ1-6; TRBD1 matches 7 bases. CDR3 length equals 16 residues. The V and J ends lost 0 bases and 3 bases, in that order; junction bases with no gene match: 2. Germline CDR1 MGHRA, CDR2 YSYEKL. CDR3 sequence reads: CASSQDDRVYNSPLHF. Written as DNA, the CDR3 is TGCGCCAGCAGCCAAGATGACAGGGTCTATAATTCACCCCTCCACTTT.

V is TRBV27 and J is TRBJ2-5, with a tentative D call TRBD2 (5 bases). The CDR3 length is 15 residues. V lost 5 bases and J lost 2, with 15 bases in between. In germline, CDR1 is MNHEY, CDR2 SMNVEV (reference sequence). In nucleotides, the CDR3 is TGTGCCAGCAGTCGGCGGACGGACTCACAAGAGACCCAGTACTTC. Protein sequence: CASSRRTDSQETQYF.

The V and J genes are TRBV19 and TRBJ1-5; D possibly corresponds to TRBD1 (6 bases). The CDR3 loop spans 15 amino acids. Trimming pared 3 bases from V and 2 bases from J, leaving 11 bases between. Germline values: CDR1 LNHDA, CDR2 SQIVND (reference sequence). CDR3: CASSMGRGGNQPQHF. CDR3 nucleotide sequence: TGTGCCAGTAGTATGGGTAGGGGGGGCAATCAGCCCCAGCATTTT.

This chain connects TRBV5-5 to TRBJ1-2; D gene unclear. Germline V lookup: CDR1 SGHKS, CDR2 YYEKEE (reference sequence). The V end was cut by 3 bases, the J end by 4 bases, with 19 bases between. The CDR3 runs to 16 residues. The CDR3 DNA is TGTGCCAGCAGCTCCTCTTCGACCATTCCGCGCTATGGCTACACCTTC. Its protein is CASSSSSTIPRYGYTF. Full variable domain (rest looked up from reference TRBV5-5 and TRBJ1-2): DAGVTQSPTHLIKTRGQQVTLRCSPISGHKSVSWYQQVLGQGPQFIFQYYEKEERGRGNFPDRFSARQFPNYSSELNVNALLLGDSALYLCASSSSSTIPRYGYTFGSGTRLTVV.

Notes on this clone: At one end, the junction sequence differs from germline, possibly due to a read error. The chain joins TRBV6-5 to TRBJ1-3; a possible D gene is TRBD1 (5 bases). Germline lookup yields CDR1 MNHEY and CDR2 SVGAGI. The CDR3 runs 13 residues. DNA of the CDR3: TGTGCCAGCAGTGACTCAGGGACTAACACCATATATTTT. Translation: CASSDSGTNTIYF.

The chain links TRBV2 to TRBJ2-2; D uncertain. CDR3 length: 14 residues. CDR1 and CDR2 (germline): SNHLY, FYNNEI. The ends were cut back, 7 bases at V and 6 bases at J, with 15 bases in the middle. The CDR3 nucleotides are TGTGCCAGCATGGAACTCCCGGACCCCGGGGAGCTGTTTTTT. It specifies CASMELPDPGELFF.

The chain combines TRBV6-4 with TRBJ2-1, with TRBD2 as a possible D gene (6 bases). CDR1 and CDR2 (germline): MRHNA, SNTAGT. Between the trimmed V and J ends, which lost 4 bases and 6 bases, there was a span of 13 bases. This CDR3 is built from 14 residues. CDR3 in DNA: TGTGCCAGCAGTGTGGTTCGGGACTCCAATGAGCAGTTCTTC. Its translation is CASSVVRDSNEQFF.

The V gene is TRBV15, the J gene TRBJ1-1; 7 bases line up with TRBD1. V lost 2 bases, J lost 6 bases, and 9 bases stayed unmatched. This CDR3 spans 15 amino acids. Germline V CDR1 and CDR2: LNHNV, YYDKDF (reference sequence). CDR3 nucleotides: TGTGCCACCAGCAGAAACTCGAGACAGGGATCTGAAGCTTTCTTT. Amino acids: CATSRNSRQGSEAFF.

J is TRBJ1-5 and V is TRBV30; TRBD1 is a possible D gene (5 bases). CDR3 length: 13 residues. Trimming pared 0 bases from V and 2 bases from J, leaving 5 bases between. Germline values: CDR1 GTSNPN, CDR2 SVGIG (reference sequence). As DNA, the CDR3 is TGTGCCTGGAGTGTGGGGGGCAATCAGCCCCAGCATTTT. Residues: CAWSVGGNQPQHF.

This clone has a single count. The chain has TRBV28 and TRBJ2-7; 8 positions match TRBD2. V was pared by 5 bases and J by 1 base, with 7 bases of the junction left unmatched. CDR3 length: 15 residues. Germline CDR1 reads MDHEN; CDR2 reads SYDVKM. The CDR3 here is CASSPASGGSYEQYF. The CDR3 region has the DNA TGTGCCAGCAGTCCGGCTTCGGGAGGGTCCTACGAGCAGTACTTC.

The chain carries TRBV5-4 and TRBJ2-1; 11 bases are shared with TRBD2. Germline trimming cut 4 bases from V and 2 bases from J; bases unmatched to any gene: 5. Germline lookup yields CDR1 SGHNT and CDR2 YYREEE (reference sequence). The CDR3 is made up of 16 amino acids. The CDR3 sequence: CASSPTSGRPYNEQFF. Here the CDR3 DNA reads TGTGCCAGCAGCCCTACTAGCGGGAGACCCTACAATGAGCAGTTCTTC.

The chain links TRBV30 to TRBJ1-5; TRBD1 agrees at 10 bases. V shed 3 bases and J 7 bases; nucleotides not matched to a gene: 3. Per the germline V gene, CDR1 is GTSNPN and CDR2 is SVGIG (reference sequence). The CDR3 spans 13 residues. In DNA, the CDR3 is TGTGCCTGGAGCGGACAGGGGGACCAGCCCCAGCATTTT. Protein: CAWSGQGDQPQHF.

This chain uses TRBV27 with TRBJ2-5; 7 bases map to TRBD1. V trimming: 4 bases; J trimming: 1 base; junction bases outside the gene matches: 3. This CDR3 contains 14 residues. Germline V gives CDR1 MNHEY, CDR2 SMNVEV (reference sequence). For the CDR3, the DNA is TGTGCCAGCAGTTACAGGGGCCGCCAAGAGACCCAGTACTTC. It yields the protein CASSYRGRQETQYF.

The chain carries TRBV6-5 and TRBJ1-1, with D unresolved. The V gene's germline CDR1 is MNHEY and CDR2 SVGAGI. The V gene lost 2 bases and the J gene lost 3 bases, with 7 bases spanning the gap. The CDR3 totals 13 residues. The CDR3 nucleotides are TGTGCCAGCAGTTACGTTCCGGACACTGAAGCTTTCTTT. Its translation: CASSYVPDTEAFF.

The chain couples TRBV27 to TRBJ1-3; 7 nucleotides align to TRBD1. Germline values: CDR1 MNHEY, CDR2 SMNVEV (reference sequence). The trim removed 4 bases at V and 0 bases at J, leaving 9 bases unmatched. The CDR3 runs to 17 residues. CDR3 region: CASSSSGTVFSGNTIYF. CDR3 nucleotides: TGTGCCAGCAGTTCATCCGGGACAGTCTTCTCTGGAAACACCATATATTTT.

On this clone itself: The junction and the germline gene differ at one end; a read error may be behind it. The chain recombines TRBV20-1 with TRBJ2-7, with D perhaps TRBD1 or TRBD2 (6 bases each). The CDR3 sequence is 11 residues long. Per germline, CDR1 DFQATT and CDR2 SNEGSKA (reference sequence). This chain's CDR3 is CSARKGGSPLF. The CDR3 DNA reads TGCAGTGCTAGAAAGGGGGGATCCCCTCTTTTC.